The 6 T cell receptor beta chains listed next were all sequenced from one sample in a study of CD8+ T cells in alopecia areata. Treatment of the sample: oral pan-JAK inhibitor, 5-10 mg twice daily. Reverse transcription of extracted RNA yielded cDNA, which provided the sequencing template. TCRdb's table, derived via immunoSEQ multiplex PCR, lists solely in-frame clones and lacks some. The table lists over 120,000 clones, around half of them singletons. The material sequenced was CD8+ T cells sorted from blood, taken at week 4, from a patient treated with tofacitinib. All receptors derive from a human donor with alopecia areata.

The gene calls are TRBV7-9 and TRBJ2-1, with 7 bases identical to TRBD1. The V segment lost 5 bases and the J segment 8 bases; nucleotides outside the gene matches: 3. The germline gives CDR1 SEHNR, CDR2 FQNEAQ (reference sequence). The CDR3 runs 12 residues. The CDR3 DNA follows: TGTGCCAGCAGCCCGACAGGGTATGAGCAGTTCTTC. This codes for CASSPTGYEQFF.

The chain joins TRBV4-1 to TRBJ2-7; D not certain. V was cut by 1 base and J by 0 bases, with 10 bases left in between. CDR1 and CDR2 from the germline V gene are MGHRA and YSYEKL. The CDR3 is 15 amino acids. CDR3 nucleotides: TGCGCCAGCAGCCAAGTGGCGGCCAGCTCCTACGAGCAGTACTTC. Protein sequence: CASSQVAASSYEQYF.

The chain links TRBV4-3 to TRBJ1-5; D is perhaps TRBD1 (5 bases). CDR3 length: 16 amino acids. Trimming took 2 bases from V and 5 from J, leaving 16 bases between them. Germline V gene sequence: CDR1 LGHNA, CDR2 YSLEER. The CDR3 protein is CASSQTWGGEDQPQHF. The CDR3 DNA reads TGCGCCAGCAGCCAAACCTGGGGGGGGGAGGATCAGCCCCAGCATTTT.

In this sample, this clone turned up a few times. This chain uses TRBV4-1 with TRBJ2-5; D is possibly TRBD1 (6 bases). CDR3 length: 15 amino acids. The V gene lost 5 bases and the J gene lost 2 bases, with 15 bases spanning the gap. From germline, CDR1 is MGHRA and CDR2 YSYEKL. The CDR3 nucleotides are TGCGCCAGCAGCTCGCGGACAGTCAAGCAAGAGACCCAGTACTTC. This translates into CASSSRTVKQETQYF.

The rearrangement joins TRBV11-2 to TRBJ2-5; D remains unclear. This CDR3 spans 11 amino acids. With 5 bases removed from V and 7 bases from J, the gap between germline ends came to 8 bases. CDR1 is SGHAT, CDR2 FQNNGV, per germline. In DNA, the CDR3 is TGTGCCAGCAGCCCCCGGGTGACCCAGTACTTC. It specifies CASSPRVTQYF. Variable domain in full (rest from reference TRBV11-2 and TRBJ2-5): EAGVAQSPRYKIIEKRQSVAFWCNPISGHATLYWYQQILGQGPKLLIQFQNNGVVDDSQLPKDRFSAERLKGVDSTLKIQPAKLEDSAVYLCASSPRVTQYFGPGTRLLVL.

This chain links TRBV4-1 with TRBJ1-1; maybe TRBD1 (6 bases). CDR1 is MGHRA, CDR2 YSYEKL, per germline. This CDR3 contains 15 residues. V lost 2 bases and J lost 1, with 11 bases in between. The CDR3 loop is CASSQPGQKNTEAFF. The CDR3 DNA sequence: TGCGCCAGCAGCCAACCCGGACAGAAGAACACTGAAGCTTTCTTT.